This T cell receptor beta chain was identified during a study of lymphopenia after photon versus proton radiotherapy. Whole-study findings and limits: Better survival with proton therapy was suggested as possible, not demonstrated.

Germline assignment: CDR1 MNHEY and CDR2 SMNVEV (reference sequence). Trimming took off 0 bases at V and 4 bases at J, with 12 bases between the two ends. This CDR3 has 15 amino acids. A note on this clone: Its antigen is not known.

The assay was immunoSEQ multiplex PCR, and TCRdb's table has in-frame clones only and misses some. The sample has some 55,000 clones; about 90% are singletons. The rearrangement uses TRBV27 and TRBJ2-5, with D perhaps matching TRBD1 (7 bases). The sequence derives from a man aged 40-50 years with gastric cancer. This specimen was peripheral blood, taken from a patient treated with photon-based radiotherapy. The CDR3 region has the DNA TGTGCCAGCAGTTTATCGTGGCAGGGGGGAGAGACCCAGTACTTC. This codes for CASSLSWQGGETQYF.